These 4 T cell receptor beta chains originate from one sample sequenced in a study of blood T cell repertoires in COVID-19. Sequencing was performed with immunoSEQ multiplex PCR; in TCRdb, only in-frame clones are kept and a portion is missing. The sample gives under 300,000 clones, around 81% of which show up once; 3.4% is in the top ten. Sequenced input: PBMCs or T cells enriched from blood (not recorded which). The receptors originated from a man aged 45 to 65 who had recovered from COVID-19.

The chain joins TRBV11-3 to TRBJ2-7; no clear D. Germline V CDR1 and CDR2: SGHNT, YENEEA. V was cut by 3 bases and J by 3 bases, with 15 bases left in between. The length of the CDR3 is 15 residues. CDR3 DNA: TGTGCCAGCAGCTTTTGGGTAGCCAGTGGCTACGAGCAGTACTTC. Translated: CASSFWVASGYEQYF.

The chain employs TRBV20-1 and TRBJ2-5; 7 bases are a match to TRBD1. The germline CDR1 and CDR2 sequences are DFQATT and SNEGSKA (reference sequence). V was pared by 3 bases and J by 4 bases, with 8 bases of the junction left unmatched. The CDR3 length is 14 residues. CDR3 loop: CSASNLGQRETQYF. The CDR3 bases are TGCAGTGCTAGTAACCTGGGACAGAGAGAGACCCAGTACTTC.

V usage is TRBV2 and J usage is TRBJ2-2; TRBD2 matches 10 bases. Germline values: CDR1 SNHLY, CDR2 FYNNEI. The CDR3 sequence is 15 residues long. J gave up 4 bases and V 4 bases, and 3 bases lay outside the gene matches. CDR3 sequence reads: CASSAGLASTGELFF. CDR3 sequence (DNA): TGTGCCAGCAGTGCGGGACTAGCGAGCACCGGGGAGCTGTTTTTT.

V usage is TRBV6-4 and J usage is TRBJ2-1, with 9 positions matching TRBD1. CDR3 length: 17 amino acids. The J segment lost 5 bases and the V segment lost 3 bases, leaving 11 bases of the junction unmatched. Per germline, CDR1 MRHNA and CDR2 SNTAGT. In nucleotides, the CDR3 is TGTGCCAGCAGTGAGTTAGGGCCGGGACAGGGCGACAATGAGCAGTTCTTC. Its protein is CASSELGPGQGDNEQFF.